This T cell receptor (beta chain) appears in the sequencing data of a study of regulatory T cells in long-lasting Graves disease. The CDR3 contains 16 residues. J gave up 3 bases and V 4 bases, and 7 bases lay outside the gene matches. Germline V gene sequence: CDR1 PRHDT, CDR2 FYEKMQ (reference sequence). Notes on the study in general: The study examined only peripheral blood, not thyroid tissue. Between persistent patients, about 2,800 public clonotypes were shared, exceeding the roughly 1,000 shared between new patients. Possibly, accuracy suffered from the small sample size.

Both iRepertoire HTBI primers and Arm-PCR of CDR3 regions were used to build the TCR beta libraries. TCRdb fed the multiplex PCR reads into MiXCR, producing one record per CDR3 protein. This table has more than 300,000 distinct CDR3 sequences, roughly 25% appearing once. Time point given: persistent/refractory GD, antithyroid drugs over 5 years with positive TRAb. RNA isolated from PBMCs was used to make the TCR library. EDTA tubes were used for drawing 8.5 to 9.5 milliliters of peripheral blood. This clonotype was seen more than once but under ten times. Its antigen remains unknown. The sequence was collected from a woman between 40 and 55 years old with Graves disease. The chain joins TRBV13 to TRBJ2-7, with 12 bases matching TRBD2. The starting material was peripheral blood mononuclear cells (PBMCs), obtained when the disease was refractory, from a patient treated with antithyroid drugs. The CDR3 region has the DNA TGTGCCAGCAGCTCACCCGGGACTAGCGGGTTCTACGAGCAGTACTTC. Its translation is CASSSPGTSGFYEQYF.